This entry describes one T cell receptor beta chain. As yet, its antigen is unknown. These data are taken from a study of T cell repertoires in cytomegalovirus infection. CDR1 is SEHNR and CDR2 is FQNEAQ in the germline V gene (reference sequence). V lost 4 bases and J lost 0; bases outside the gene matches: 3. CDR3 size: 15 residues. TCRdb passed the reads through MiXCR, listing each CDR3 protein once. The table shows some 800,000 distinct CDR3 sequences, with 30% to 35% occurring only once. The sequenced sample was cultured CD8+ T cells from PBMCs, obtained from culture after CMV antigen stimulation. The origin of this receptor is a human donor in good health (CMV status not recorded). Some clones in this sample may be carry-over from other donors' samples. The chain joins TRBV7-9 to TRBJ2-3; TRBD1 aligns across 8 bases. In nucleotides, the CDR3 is TGTGCCAGCAGCTACGGGACAGGAAGCACAGATACGCAGTATTTT. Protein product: CASSYGTGSTDTQYF.